The 23 T cell receptor beta chains listed next were all sequenced from one sample in a study of blood T cell repertoires in COVID-19. Data came from immunoSEQ multiplex PCR; TCRdb stores just in-frame clones and leaves some out. This sample has approximately 240,000 clones, with approximately 82% found just once. Specimen: peripheral blood. The receptors were sampled from a woman of 80 years or more with active or convalescent COVID-19.

The V call is TRBV7-8, the J call TRBJ1-4; no clear D gene. Looked up from germline, CDR1 is SGHVS and CDR2 is FQNEAQ. Trimming pared 4 bases from V and 0 bases from J, leaving 15 bases between. The CDR3 extends over 17 amino acids. The CDR3 here is CASSSRPPDSTNEKLFF. DNA for the CDR3: TGTGCCAGCAGCTCGCGCCCGCCGGACTCAACTAATGAAAAACTGTTTTTT.

The chain uses TRBV5-1 and TRBJ2-3, with 9 nucleotides matching TRBD2. The germline gives CDR1 SGHRS, CDR2 YFSETQ. V gave up 3 bases and J gave up 6 bases; unmatched junction bases: 5. The CDR3 totals 14 residues. For the CDR3, the DNA is TGCGCCAGCAGCTCCTTAGCGGGGGTGGATACGCAGTATTTT. Amino acid sequence: CASSSLAGVDTQYF. Supplemented by reference TRBV5-1 and TRBJ2-3, the full variable domain reads KAGVTQTPRYLIKTRGQQVTLSCSPISGHRSVSWYQQTPGQGLQFLFEYFSETQRNKGNFPGRFSGRQFSNSRSEMNVSTLELGDSALYLCASSSLAGVDTQYFGPGTRLTVL.

The chain has TRBV18 and TRBJ1-2, with D unclear. Germline CDR1 KGHSH, CDR2 LQKENI. The ends were cut back, 3 bases at V and 4 bases at J, with 15 bases in the middle. CDR3 size: 15 residues. In nucleotides, the CDR3 is TGTGCCAGCTCACCGTCCTCGGAGGGCCCCTATGGCTACACCTTC. Its translation: CASSPSSEGPYGYTF. Complete variable domain (other parts from reference TRBV18 and TRBJ1-2): NAGVMQNPRHLVRRRGQEARLRCSPMKGHSHVYWYRQLPEEGLKFMVYLQKENIIDESGMPKERFSAEFPKEGPSILRIQQVVRGDSAAYFCASSPSSEGPYGYTFGSGTRLTVV.

This chain connects TRBV6-1 to TRBJ1-2, with 11 bases matching TRBD1. The CDR3 length is 14 residues. Germline trimming cut 5 bases from V and 7 bases from J; bases unmatched to any gene: 6. Germline loops: CDR1 MNHNS, CDR2 SASEGT. Written as DNA, the CDR3 is TGTGCCAGCAGTCCGGACAGGGGGCTCGGTGGCTACACCTTC. Its translation is CASSPDRGLGGYTF.

The chain recombines TRBV27 with TRBJ2-7; 7 nucleotides agree with TRBD1. J lost 1 base, V lost 5 bases, and 5 bases had no gene match. The germline V gene has CDR1 MNHEY and CDR2 SMNVEV (reference sequence). CDR3 length equals 14 residues. CDR3 amino acids: CASSARDSSYEQYF. The CDR3 DNA is TGTGCCAGCAGTGCCCGGGACAGTTCCTACGAGCAGTACTTC.

The CDR3 spells CATSDPGASSYEQYF. The CDR3 DNA sequence: TGTGCCACCAGTGATCCAGGGGCCAGCTCCTACGAGCAGTACTTC. This sequence joins TRBV24-1 and TRBJ2-7; a weak D match, TRBD1 (6 bases). Germline CDR1 KGHDR, CDR2 SFDVKD. V was pared by 3 bases and J by 0 bases, with 11 bases between. The length of the CDR3 is 15 residues.

The CDR3 sequence: CASRTGSVVNNEKLFF. The DNA of the CDR3 is TGTGCCAGCAGGACAGGGTCGGTGGTAAATAATGAAAAACTGTTTTTT. The chain uses TRBV27 and TRBJ1-4, with 7 bases lining up with TRBD1. Per germline, CDR1 MNHEY and CDR2 SMNVEV (reference sequence). The CDR3 extends over 16 amino acids. J gave up 4 bases and V 6 bases, and 11 bases lay outside the gene matches. Full variable domain (rest looked up from reference TRBV27 and TRBJ1-4): EAQVTQNPRYLITVTGKKLTVTCSQNMNHEYMSWYRQDPGLGLRQIYYSMNVEVTDKGDVPEGYKVSRKEKRNFPLILESPSPNQTSLYFCASRTGSVVNNEKLFFGSGTQLSVL.

The chain combines TRBV28 with TRBJ2-7; 12 bases are a match to TRBD2. Germline values: CDR1 MDHEN, CDR2 SYDVKM. V lost 3 bases and J lost 2; bases outside the gene matches: 20. The CDR3 is 21 residues long. CDR3 residues: CASSLPREERLAGANPYEQYF. DNA of the CDR3: TGTGCCAGCAGTTTGCCCAGGGAGGAACGACTAGCGGGAGCCAATCCCTACGAGCAGTACTTC.

J is TRBJ1-2 and V is TRBV7-8; D is unresolved. This CDR3 comprises 15 residues. Germline values: CDR1 SGHVS, CDR2 FQNEAQ. Trimming took 7 bases from V and 3 from J, leaving 18 bases between them. The CDR3: CASTRAPGGYYGYTF. DNA of the CDR3: TGTGCCAGCACCCGAGCCCCAGGAGGGTACTATGGCTACACCTTC.

A word on this clone: One end of the junction varies from germline; a read error may be responsible. CDR3 region: CVSSPGLKTNEQYF. Written as DNA, the CDR3 is TGTGTCAGTAGTCCGGGACTAAAAACCAACGAGCAGTACTTC. The chain employs TRBV19 and TRBJ2-7, with 7 bases matching TRBD2. Germline V gene sequence: CDR1 LNHDA, CDR2 SQIVND (reference sequence). The CDR3 loop spans 14 amino acids.

In its sample, this clone was seen a few times. This chain uses TRBV18 with TRBJ2-7, with TRBD2 identical over 7 bases. Trimming removed 8 bases from V and 4 bases from J; junction bases left unmatched: 8. The CDR3 extends over 13 amino acids. CDR1 and CDR2 from the germline V gene are KGHSH and LQKENI. The CDR3 coding sequence is TGTGCCAGCGGGATGGGGGGGATGTACGAGCAGTACTTC. It yields the protein CASGMGGMYEQYF.

V is TRBV2 and J is TRBJ1-6, with D possibly being TRBD1 (5 bases). This CDR3 is built from 15 residues. CDR1 SNHLY and CDR2 FYNNEI come from the germline V gene. V was shortened by 3 bases and J by 10 bases, with 16 bases between the two germline ends. The CDR3 bases are TGTGCCAGCAGTGAGGAAGGGGTCCCTATATCACCCCTCCACTTT. It yields the protein CASSEEGVPISPLHF.

The chain is built from TRBV3-1 (or the pseudogene TRBV3-2) and TRBJ1-2; TRBD1 matches 9 bases. Germline CDR1 is LGHDT and CDR2 is YNNKEL (reference sequence). The CDR3 is 16 residues long. V lost 0 bases and J lost 8; bases outside the gene matches: 10. The CDR3 coding sequence is TGTGCCAGCAGCCAAGATGTACCCGGGACAGGGTACGGCTACACCTTC. This sequence encodes CASSQDVPGTGYGYTF.

The chain is built from TRBV2 and TRBJ2-3; possibly TRBD1 for D (5 bases). The ends were cut back, 5 bases at V and 0 bases at J, with 9 bases in the middle. Germline V gene sequence: CDR1 SNHLY, CDR2 FYNNEI. The length of the CDR3 is 14 residues. CDR3 in DNA: TGTGCCAGCAGTCAGGGTCCCAGCACAGATACGCAGTATTTT. It encodes CASSQGPSTDTQYF.

This chain links TRBV6-1 with TRBJ1-2, with D possibly matching TRBD1 (6 bases). CDR1 and CDR2 (germline): MNHNS, SASEGT. The CDR3 is 15 residues long. The V and J ends lost 3 bases and 4 bases respectively, with 15 bases between them. The DNA of the CDR3 is TGTGCCAGCAGTGAGAGACAGGAGATACGCTATGGCTACACCTTC. Translated: CASSERQEIRYGYTF.

The chain combines TRBV6-6 with TRBJ1-5, with D possibly TRBD1 on 5 matching bases. The germline gives CDR1 MNHNY, CDR2 SVGAGI (reference sequence). The CDR3 extends over 15 amino acids. Deletions cut 0 bases from V and 2 bases from J, with 8 bases between. The CDR3 bases are TGTGCCAGCAGTTACTCAGGCAGGGGCAATCAGCCCCAGCATTTT. This translates into CASSYSGRGNQPQHF.

The chain is built from TRBV7-8 and TRBJ1-5; 9 nucleotides match TRBD1. Germline trimming cut 5 bases from V and 4 bases from J; bases unmatched to any gene: 15. Germline CDR1 is SGHVS and CDR2 is FQNEAQ. The CDR3 is 18 amino acids. The CDR3 bases are TGTGCCAGCAGCCCACGACCCCAACAGGGGGCCTTTAATCAGCCCCAGCATTTT. It codes for CASSPRPQQGAFNQPQHF.

The gene calls are TRBV4-1 and TRBJ1-1; possible D gene TRBD1, 5 bases. V lost 0 bases, J lost 2 bases, and 13 bases lay in between. Germline CDR1 and CDR2: MGHRA and YSYEKL. The CDR3 extends over 16 amino acids. CDR3 amino acids: CASSQEGANSNTEAFF. The DNA of the CDR3 is TGCGCCAGCAGCCAAGAAGGGGCAAACTCCAACACTGAAGCTTTCTTT.

Only a few counts were recorded for this clone. The chain links TRBV19 to TRBJ1-5; perhaps TRBD1 as D (5 bases). Trimming cost V 7 bases and J 6 bases, with 19 bases left between them. Germline V lookup: CDR1 LNHDA, CDR2 SQIVND (reference sequence). The CDR3 runs to 15 residues. The CDR3 loop is CASIKVGGSVQPQHF. The CDR3 DNA reads TGTGCCAGTATAAAAGTGGGGGGGTCCGTTCAGCCCCAGCATTTT.

The table lists this clone with a few counts. In DNA form, the CDR3 reads TGTGCCAGCAGCTACGGGATGAGGGGAGGGACTGAAGCTTTCTTT. This codes for CASSYGMRGGTEAFF. The V gene is TRBV5-4, the J gene TRBJ1-1; TRBD1 might be the D (5 bases). CDR1 is SGHNT, CDR2 YYREEE, per germline (reference sequence). The CDR3 length is 15 residues. V lost 3 bases to trimming and J lost 5 bases, with 17 bases between them.

The chain recombines TRBV18 with TRBJ1-1; 7 nucleotides align to TRBD1. The CDR3 has 16 amino acids. In germline, CDR1 is KGHSH, CDR2 LQKENI. V lost 3 bases, J lost 7 bases, and 14 bases stayed unmatched. CDR3 sequence: CASSPPRGQARGEAFF. In nucleotides, the CDR3 is TGTGCCAGCTCACCGCCAAGAGGACAGGCGAGGGGTGAAGCTTTCTTT.

The chain carries TRBV6-6 and TRBJ1-1, with a weak D call TRBD1 (5 bases). The CDR3 has 12 residues. V lost 8 bases to trimming and J lost 4 bases, with 11 bases between them. Germline V gene sequence: CDR1 MNHNY, CDR2 SVGAGI (reference sequence). The CDR3 here is CASRTTVTEAFF. The CDR3 nucleotides read TGTGCCAGCCGAACGACAGTCACTGAAGCTTTCTTT.

The sample holds a few counts of this clone. For the CDR3, the DNA is TGCGCCAGCAGCCAGGGACAGATGACCGGGGAGCTGTTTTTT. Translation: CASSQGQMTGELFF. The V and J genes are TRBV5-1 and TRBJ2-2; 7 nucleotides line up with TRBD1. V lost 4 bases and J lost 5; bases outside the gene matches: 5. The CDR3 covers 14 residues. The V gene's germline CDR1 is SGHRS and CDR2 YFSETQ.